This entry is about one TCR beta chain. What it recognizes is unknown. This specimen belongs to a study of T cell responses to AZD1222 COVID-19 vaccine. Study-wide context: Second-dose recipients at about 4 or about 12 weeks were treated as one pooled group.

TCRdb's copy holds only in-frame clones and misses some; the assay was immunoSEQ multiplex PCR. The sample holds about 130,000 clones, 93% seen once. The germline gives CDR1 MNHEY, CDR2 SVGEGT. The V end was cut by 2 bases, the J end by 10 bases, with 24 bases between. The CDR3 extends over 17 amino acids. Study results and limitations: The sample set comprised mostly white British donors with more females, and clonal diversity was possibly underestimated. An increase in Spike-specific TCR breadth and depth was observed after two AZD1222 doses. Unmutated variant regions reportedly attract nearly half of all spike-specific TCRs.

V gene TRBV6-2 or TRBV6-3 combines with J gene TRBJ1-5; D not resolved. The sample here was peripheral blood, taken on day 0 of AZD1222 vaccination. The receptor's source is an adult in good health. The CDR3 bases are TGTGCCAGCAGTTACCCGGTGGTGCAGGATAAATCAAAACCCCAGCATTTT. This gives the protein CASSYPVVQDKSKPQHF.